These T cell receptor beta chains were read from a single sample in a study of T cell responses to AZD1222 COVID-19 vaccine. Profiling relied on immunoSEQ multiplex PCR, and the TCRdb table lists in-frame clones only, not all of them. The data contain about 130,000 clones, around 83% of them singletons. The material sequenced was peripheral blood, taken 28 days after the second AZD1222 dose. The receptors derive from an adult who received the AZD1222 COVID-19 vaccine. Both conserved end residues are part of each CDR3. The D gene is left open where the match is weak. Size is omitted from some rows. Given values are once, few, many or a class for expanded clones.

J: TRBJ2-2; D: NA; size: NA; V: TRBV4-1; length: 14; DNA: TGCGCCAGCAGCCAGTTGACGGAGAAGAGGGAGCTGTTTTTT; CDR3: CASSQLTEKRELFF
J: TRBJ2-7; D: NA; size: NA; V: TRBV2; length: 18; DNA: TGTGCCAGCAAACCAAACCTCATCGGTGGAGGAAATCTTTACGAGCAGTACTTC; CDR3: CASKPNLIGGGNLYEQYF
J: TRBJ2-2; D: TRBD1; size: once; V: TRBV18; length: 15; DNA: TGTGCCAGCTCTCCGGGACAGGGGGACACCGGGGAGCTGTTTTTT; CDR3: CASSPGQGDTGELFF
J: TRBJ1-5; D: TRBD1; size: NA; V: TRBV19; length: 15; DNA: TGTGCCAGTAGTATAGGACAGGGGGCAGGTCAGCCCCAGCATTTT; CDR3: CASSIGQGAGQPQHF
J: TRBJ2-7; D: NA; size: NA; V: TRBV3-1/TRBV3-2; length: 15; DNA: TGTGCCAGCAGCCAAGAGTGGGGTAGGATAGACGAGCAGTACTTC; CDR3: CASSQEWGRIDEQYF
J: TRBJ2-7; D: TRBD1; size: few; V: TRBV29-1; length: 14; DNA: TGCAGCGTAAAGAAAGACAGGGGAGCCTACGAGCAGTACTTC; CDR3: CSVKKDRGAYEQYF
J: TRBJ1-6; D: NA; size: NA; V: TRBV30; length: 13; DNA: TGTGCCTGGATGGTGGACACGTATTCACCCCTCCACTTT; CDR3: CAWMVDTYSPLHF
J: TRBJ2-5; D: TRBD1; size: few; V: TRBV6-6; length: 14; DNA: TGTGCCAGCAGAACTACAGGGGGACAAGAGACCCAGTACTTC; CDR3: CASRTTGGQETQYF
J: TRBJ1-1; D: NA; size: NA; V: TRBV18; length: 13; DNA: TGTGCCAGCTCTCCCAGGGGTGCCACCGAAGCTTTCTTT; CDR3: CASSPRGATEAFF
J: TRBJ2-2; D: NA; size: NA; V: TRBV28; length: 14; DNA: TGTGCCAGTACAAGGATCGCGAGCACCGGGGAGCTGTTTTTT; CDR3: CASTRIASTGELFF
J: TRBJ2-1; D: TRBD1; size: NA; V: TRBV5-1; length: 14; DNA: TGCGCCAGCAGCTTGGGACAGGGTTACAATGAGCAGTTCTTC; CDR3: CASSLGQGYNEQFF
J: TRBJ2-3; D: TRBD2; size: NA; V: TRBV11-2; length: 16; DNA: TGTGCCAGCAGGATAAATAGCGGGGGGGCCTTAGATACGCAGTATTTT; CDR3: CASRINSGGALDTQYF
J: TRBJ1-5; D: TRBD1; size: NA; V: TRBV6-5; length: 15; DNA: TGTGCCAGCAGTACCCGGGACAGGGGCTTAGAGCCCCAGCATTTT; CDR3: CASSTRDRGLEPQHF
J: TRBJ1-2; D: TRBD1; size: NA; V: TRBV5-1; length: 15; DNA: TGCGCCAGCAGCTTGGGGACAGGGGTTAACTATGGCTACACCTTC; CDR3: CASSLGTGVNYGYTF
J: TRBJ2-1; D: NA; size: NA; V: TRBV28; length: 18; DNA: TGTGCCAGCAGTTCCCGGGACCTTCGAATCCTCGGCTACAATGAGCAGTTCTTC; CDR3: CASSSRDLRILGYNEQFF
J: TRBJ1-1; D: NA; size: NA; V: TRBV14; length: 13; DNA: TGTGCCAGCAGCCAAGTATCGGACACTGAAGCTTTCTTT; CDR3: CASSQVSDTEAFF
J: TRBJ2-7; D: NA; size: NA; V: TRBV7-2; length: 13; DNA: TGTGCCAGCAGCTCCCCCCGGAGGAACGAGCAGTACTTC; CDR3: CASSSPRRNEQYF
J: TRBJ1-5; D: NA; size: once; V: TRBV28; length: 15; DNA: TGTGCCAGCAGGGGAGGACAGCATAGCAATCAGCCCCAGCATTTT; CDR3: CASRGGQHSNQPQHF
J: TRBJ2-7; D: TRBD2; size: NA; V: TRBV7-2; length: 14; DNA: TGTGCCAGCAGGATCGGGGGGGCTTCCTACGAGCAGTACTTC; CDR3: CASRIGGASYEQYF
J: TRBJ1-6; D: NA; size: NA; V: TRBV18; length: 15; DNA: TGTGCCAGCTCACCACCAGAAGTTTGGAGTTCACCCCTCCACTTT; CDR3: CASSPPEVWSSPLHF
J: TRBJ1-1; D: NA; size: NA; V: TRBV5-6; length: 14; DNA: TGTGCCAGCAGCTTAGGAAGGGGGAACACTGAAGCTTTCTTT; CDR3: CASSLGRGNTEAFF
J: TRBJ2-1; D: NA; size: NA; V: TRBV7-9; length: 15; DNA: TGTGCCAGCATCAGTACTACGTCCCAATTTTTTGAGCAGTTCTTC; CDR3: CASISTTSQFFEQFF
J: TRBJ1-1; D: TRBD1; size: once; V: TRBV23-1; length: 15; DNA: TGCGCCAGCAGTCCAAAGACAGGGCTGAACACTGAAGCTTTCTTT; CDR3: CASSPKTGLNTEAFF
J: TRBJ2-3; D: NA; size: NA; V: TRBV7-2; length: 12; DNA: TGTGCCAGCACGGGGGACACAGATACGCAGTATTTT; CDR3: CASTGDTDTQYF
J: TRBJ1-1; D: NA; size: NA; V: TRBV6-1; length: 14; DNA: TGTGCCAGCAGTGAAATCGACTCAAACACTGAAGCTTTCTTT; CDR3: CASSEIDSNTEAFF
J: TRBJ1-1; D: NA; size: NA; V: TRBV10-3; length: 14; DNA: TGTGCCATCAGTCCAACAGGGATGGACACTGAAGCTTTCTTT; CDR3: CAISPTGMDTEAFF
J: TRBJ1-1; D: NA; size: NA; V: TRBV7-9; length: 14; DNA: TGTGCCAGCAGCTTGAGTACGCGAGGGATAGAAGCTTTCTTT; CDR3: CASSLSTRGIEAFF
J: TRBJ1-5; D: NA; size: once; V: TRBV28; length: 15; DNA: TGTGCCAGCAGTTTATTGGGTGGGGGGGAACAGCCCCAGCATTTT; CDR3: CASSLLGGGEQPQHF
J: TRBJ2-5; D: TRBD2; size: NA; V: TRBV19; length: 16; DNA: TGTGCCAGCTCCCCTCGGGGTAGCGGGGGTATAGAGACCCAGTACTTC; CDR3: CASSPRGSGGIETQYF
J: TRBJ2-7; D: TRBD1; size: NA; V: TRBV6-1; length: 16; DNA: TGTGCCAGCAGTGAATTTCGGGCAGGGGGCAGCTACGAGCAGTACTTC; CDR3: CASSEFRAGGSYEQYF
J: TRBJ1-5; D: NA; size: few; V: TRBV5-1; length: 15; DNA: TGCGCCAGCAGCTTGGAGGGGAATAGCAATCAGCCCCAGCATTTT; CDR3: CASSLEGNSNQPQHF
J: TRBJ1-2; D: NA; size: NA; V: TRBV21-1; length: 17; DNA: TGTGCCAGCAGCAAAGGGAGGGGGCGCTCCTCTAACTATGGCTACACCTTC; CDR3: CASSKGRGRSSNYGYTF
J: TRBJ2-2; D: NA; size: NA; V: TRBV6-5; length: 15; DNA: TGTGCCAGCATGAGGGATATCCGGAACACCGGGGAGCTGTTTTTT; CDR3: CASMRDIRNTGELFF
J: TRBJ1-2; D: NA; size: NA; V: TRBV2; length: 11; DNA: TGTGCCAGCGGGCCGGCCTATGGCTACACCTTC; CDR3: CASGPAYGYTF
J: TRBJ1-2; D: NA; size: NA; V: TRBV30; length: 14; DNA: TGTGCCTGGAGTGTAATGAACAGGGATGCGGGCTACACCTTC; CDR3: CAWSVMNRDAGYTF